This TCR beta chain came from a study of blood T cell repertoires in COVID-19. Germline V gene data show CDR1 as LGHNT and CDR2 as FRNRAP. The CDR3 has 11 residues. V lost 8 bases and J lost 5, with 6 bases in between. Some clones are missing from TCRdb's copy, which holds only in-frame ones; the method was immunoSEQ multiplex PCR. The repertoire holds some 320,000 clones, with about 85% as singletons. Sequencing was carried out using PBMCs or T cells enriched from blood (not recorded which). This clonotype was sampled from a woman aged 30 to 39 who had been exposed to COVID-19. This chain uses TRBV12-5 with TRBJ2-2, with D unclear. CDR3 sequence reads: CASSKTGELFF. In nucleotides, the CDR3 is TGTGCTAGTTCAAAAACCGGGGAGCTGTTTTTT.